This T cell receptor (beta chain) was profiled in a study of immune evolution from preneoplasia to lung adenocarcinoma. As for the study in general: HLA loss of heterozygosity: roughly 7.5% AIS, more than 14% MIA, over 30% ADC, none AAH.

Resections took place in Japan or China from the mid-2010s to the late 2010s. Each case's diagnosis was confirmed by two pathologists on H&E. Premalignant or tumor cells were enriched by macro-dissection after pathologic assessment. Sequencing was performed with immunoSEQ multiplex PCR; in TCRdb, only in-frame clones are kept and a portion is missing. The top ten hold around an eighth of the sample, which has 1,500 to 2,000 clones, around 70% seen once. As concerns this clone: Other DNA sequences from this sample encode an identical CDR3 as well.

Germline loops: CDR1 SGDLS, CDR2 YYNGEE. V was clipped by 0 bases and J by 0 bases, with 9 bases between them. CDR3 length equals 15 residues. The V and J genes are TRBV9 and TRBJ1-2; D gene ambiguous. The sample consisted of FFPE minimally invasive lung adenocarcinoma tissue. The TCR comes from a person aged 55-85 years with lung adenocarcinoma. CDR3 DNA sequence: TGTGCCAGCAGCGTAGGGGGATCAGCTAACTATGGCTACACCTTC. Translating it yields CASSVGGSANYGYTF.